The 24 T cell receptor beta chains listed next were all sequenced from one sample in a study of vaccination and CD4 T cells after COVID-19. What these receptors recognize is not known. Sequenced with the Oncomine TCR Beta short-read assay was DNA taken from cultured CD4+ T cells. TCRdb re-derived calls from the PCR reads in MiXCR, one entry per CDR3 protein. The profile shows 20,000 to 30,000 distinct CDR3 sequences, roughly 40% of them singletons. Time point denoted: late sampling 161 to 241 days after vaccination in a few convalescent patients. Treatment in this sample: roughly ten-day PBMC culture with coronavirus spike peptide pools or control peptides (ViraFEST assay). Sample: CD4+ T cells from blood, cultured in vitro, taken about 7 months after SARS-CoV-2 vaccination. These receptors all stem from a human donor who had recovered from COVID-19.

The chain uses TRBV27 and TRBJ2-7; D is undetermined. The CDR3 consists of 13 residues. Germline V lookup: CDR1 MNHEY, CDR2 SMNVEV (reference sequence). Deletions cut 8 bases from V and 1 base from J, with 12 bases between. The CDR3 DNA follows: TGTGCCAGCCACAGAAGCAATTCCTACGAGCAGTACTTC. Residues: CASHRSNSYEQYF.

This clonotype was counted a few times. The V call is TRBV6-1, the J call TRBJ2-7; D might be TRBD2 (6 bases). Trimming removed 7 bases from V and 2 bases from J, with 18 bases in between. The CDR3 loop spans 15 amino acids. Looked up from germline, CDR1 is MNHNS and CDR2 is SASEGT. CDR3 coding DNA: TGTGCCAGCACCCGGTCCCGGGACTTGGCCTACGAGCAGTACTTC. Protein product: CASTRSRDLAYEQYF.

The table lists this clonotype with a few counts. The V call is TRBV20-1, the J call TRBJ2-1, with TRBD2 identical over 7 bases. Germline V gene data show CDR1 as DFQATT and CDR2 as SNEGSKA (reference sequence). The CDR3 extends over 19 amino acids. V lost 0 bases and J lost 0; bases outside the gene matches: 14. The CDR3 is CSARDPDGRSGDSYNEQFF. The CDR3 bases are TGCAGTGCTAGAGATCCTGATGGGCGGAGCGGGGACTCCTACAATGAGCAGTTCTTC.

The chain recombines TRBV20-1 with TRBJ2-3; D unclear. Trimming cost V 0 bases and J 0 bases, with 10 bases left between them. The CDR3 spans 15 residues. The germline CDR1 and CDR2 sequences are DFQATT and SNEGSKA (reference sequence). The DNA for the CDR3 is TGCAGTGCTAGAGATTACCGGAGTAGCACAGATACGCAGTATTTT. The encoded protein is CSARDYRSSTDTQYF.

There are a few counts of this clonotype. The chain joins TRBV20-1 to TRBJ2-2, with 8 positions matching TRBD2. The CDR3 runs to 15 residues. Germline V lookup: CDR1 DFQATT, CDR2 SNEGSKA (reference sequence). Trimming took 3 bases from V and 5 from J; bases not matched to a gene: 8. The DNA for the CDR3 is TGCAGTGCTAGTGACAGCGGGAGAGGAACCGGGGAGCTGTTTTTT. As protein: CSASDSGRGTGELFF.

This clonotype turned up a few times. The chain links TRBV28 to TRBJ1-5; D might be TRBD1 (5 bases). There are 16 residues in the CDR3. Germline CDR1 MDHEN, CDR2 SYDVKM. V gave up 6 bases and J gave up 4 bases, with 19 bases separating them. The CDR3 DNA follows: TGTGCCAGCAGCCCCTGGGGGAGGGGTCATAATCAGCCCCAGCATTTT. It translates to CASSPWGRGHNQPQHF.

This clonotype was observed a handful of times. The CDR3 sequence: CASSGRDRGLPLHF. The CDR3 DNA reads TGTGCCAGCAGTGGTCGGGACAGGGGTCTCCCCCTCCACTTT. The chain uses TRBV6-1 and TRBJ1-6, with 10 bases lining up with TRBD1. The V and J ends lost 4 bases and 13 bases, in that order; junction bases with no gene match: 7. This CDR3 comprises 14 residues. Germline V gene data show CDR1 as MNHNS and CDR2 as SASEGT.

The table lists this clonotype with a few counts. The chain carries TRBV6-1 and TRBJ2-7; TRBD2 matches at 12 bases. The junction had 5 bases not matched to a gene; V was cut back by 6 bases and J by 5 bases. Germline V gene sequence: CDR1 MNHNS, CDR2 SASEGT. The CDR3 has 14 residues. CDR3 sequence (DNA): TGTGCCAGCAGGACTAGCGGGAGATCGGACGAGCAGTACTTC. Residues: CASRTSGRSDEQYF.

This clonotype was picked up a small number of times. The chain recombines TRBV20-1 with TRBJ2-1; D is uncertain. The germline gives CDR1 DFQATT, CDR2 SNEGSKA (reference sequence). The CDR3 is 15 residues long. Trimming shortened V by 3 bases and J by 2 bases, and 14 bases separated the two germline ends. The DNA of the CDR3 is TGCAGTGCTAGGGAGACCCGTTACACCTACAATGAGCAGTTCTTC. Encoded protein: CSARETRYTYNEQFF.

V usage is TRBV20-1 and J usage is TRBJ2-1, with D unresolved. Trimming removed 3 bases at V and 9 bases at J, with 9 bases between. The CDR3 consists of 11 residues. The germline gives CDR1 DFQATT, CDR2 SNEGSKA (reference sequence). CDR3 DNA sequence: TGCAGTGCTAGTTTGTTAAGTGAGCAGTTCTTC. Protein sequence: CSASLLSEQFF.

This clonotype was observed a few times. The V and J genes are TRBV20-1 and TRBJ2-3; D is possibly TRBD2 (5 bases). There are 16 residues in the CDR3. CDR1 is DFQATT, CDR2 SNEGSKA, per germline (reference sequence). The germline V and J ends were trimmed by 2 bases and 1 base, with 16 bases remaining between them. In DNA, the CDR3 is TGCAGTGCTAGAAATATCCCGGGGTTGGGCACAGATACGCAGTATTTT. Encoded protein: CSARNIPGLGTDTQYF.

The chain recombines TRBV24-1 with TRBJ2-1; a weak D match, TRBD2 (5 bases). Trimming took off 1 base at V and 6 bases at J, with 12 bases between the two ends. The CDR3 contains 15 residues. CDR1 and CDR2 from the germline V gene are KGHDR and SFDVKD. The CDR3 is CATSDLGLAINEQFF. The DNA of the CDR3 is TGTGCCACCAGTGATTTAGGTCTAGCAATCAATGAGCAGTTCTTC.

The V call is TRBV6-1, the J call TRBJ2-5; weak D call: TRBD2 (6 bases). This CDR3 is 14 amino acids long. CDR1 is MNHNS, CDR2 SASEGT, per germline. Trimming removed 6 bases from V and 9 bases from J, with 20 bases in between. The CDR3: CASRALTSYWSQYF. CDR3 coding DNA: TGTGCCAGCAGGGCCCTGACTAGTTACTGGTCCCAGTACTTC.

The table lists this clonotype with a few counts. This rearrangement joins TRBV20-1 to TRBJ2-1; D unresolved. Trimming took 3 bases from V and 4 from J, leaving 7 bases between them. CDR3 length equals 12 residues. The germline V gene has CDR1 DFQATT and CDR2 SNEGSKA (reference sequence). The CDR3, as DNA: TGCAGTGCTAGTAATACTTACAATGAGCAGTTCTTC. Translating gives CSASNTYNEQFF.

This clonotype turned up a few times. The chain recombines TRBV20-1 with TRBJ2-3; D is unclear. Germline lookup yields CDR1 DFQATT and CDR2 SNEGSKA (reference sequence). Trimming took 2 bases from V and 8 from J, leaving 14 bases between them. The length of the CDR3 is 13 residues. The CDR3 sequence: CSARPLIIRTQYF. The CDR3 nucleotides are TGCAGTGCTAGACCACTAATAATCCGTACGCAGTATTTT.

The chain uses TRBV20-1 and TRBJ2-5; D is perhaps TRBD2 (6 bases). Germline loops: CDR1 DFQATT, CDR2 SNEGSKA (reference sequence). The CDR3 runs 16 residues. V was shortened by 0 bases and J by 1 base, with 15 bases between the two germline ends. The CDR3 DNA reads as TGCAGTGCTAGAGAACCCCGCGGGGCCGTCCAAGAGACCCAGTACTTC. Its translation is CSAREPRGAVQETQYF.

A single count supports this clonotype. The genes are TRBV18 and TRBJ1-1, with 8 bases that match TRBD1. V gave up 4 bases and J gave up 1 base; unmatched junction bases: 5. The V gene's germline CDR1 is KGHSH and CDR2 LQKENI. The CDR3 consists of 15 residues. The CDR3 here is CASSLTTGANTEAFF. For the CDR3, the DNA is TGTGCCAGCTCACTGACGACAGGGGCGAACACTGAAGCTTTCTTT.

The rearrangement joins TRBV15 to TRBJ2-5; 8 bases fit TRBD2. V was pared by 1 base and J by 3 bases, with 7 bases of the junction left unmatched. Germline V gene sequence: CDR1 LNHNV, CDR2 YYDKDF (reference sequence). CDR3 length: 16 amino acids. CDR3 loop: CATSRARGSGKETQYF. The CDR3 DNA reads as TGTGCCACCAGCAGAGCTCGAGGTAGCGGGAAAGAGACCCAGTACTTC.

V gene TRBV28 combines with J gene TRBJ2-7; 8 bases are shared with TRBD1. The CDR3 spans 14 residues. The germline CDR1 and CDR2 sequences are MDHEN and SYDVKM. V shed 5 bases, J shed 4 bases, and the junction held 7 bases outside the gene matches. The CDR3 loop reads CASSTNRGVYEQYF. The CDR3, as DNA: TGTGCCAGCAGTACAAACAGGGGGGTTTACGAGCAGTACTTC.

This chain's CDR3 is CASSLEMNTEAFF. The CDR3 region has the DNA TGTGCCAGCTCCCTTGAAATGAACACTGAAGCTTTCTTT. The V gene is TRBV18, the J gene TRBJ1-1, with no clear D. CDR3 length: 13 amino acids. Germline V gene lookup returns CDR1 KGHSH and CDR2 LQKENI. V was clipped by 6 bases and J by 0 bases, with 8 bases between them.

CDR3: CATSDPGLAGVAGELFF. The CDR3 region has the DNA TGTGCCACCAGTGATCCGGGACTAGCGGGAGTCGCCGGGGAGCTGTTTTTT. The chain carries TRBV24-1 and TRBJ2-2; 14 bases line up with TRBD2. CDR3 size: 17 residues. Trimming removed 3 bases from V and 6 bases from J; junction bases left unmatched: 5. Germline V gene sequence: CDR1 KGHDR, CDR2 SFDVKD.

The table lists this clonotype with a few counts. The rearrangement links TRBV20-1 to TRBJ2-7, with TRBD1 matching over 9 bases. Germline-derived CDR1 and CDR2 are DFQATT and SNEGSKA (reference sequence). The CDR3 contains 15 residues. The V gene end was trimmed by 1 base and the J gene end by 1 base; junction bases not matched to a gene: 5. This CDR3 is CSARGRDRVSYEQYF. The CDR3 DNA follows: TGCAGTGCTAGAGGGCGGGACAGGGTTTCCTACGAGCAGTACTTC.

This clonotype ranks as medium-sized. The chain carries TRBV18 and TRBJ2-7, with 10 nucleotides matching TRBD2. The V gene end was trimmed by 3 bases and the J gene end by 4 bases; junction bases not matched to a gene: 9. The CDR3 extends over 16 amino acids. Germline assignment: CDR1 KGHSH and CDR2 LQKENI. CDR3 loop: CASSPQAGGGIYEQYF. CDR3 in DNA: TGTGCCAGCTCACCCCAAGCGGGAGGGGGTATTTACGAGCAGTACTTC.

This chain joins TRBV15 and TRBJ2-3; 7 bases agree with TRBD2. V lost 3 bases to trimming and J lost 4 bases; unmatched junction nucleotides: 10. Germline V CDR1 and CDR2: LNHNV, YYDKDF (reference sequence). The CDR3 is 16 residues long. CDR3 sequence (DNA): TGTGCCACCAGCAGCCCCGGGGCGGGAGCGGCAGATACGCAGTATTTT. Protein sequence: CATSSPGAGAADTQYF.